The clone carrying this T cell receptor (beta chain) was seen repeatedly, ten times or more. Its antigen is unidentified. The sample comes from a study of neurological immune-mediated disorders. Study as a whole: Of around 35 multiple sclerosis patients, some 30 were relapsing-remitting and 3 secondary progressive. Findings of the study overall: HTLV-1-associated myelopathy showed the most TCR clonal expansion; multiple sclerosis the least, below healthy controls. There were no CDR3 amino acid sequences shared by expanded clones across subjects, a result suggesting private repertoires in all groups.

With 10-nucleotide random UMIs included, cDNA was synthesized by 5'RACE. Each CDR3 protein is one row after TCRdb ran MiXCR on the 5' RACE reads. The table lists tens of thousands of distinct CDR3 sequences, 3.5% to 4.5% of them singletons. The sequence derives from a woman between 50 and 59 years old with multiple sclerosis. Material: PBMCs.

The CDR3 reads CASSSSGGDTQYF. CDR3 sequence (DNA): TGTGCCAGCAGCTCCAGTGGGGGAGATACGCAGTATTTT. The chain links TRBV9 to TRBJ2-3; D is perhaps TRBD1 or TRBD2 (5 bases each). The V gene lost 4 bases and the J gene lost 5 bases, with 11 bases spanning the gap. This CDR3 is built from 13 residues. Germline V gene data show CDR1 as SGDLS and CDR2 as YYNGEE.